This T cell receptor (beta chain) originates from a study of human T cells and chemical hapten exposure. CDR1 is DFQATT and CDR2 is SNEGSKA in the germline V gene (reference sequence). Trimming took off 0 bases at V and 0 bases at J, with 9 bases between the two ends. This CDR3 is 14 amino acids long. TCRdb recomputed calls from the RACE reads with MiXCR, one row per CDR3 protein. The top ten hold 3.1% of the sample, which has about 98,000 distinct CDR3 sequences, 10% to 12% seen once. As to time point: pre-sensitization, week 0. Sample treatment: therapeutic diphenylcyclopropenone sensitization with weekly scalp DPC.

The receptor was isolated from a woman aged 60-70 years with alopecia areata. Some clones in this sample may be carry-over from other donors' samples. This sequence joins TRBV20-1 and TRBJ2-7; weak D call: TRBD2 (6 bases). The starting material was whole blood, obtained in connection with sensitization to the hapten diphenylcyclopropenone (DPC). Written as DNA, the CDR3 is TGCAGTGCTAGAGATCCGCGGGGCTCCTACGAGCAGTACTTC. Protein: CSARDPRGSYEQYF.